These T cell receptor beta chains were read from a single sample in a study of blood T cell repertoires in COVID-19. Some clones are missing from TCRdb's copy, which holds only in-frame ones; the method was immunoSEQ multiplex PCR. The sample holds roughly 190,000 clones, about 86% seen once. What was sequenced was peripheral blood. The receptors originated from a woman older than 75 in a cohort sampled during active or convalescent COVID-19. CDR3s leave out the opening cysteine and the closing phenylalanine or tryptophan.

>TRBJ1-2|TRBV28
ASSLSPNDPGFYGYT
>TRBJ2-5|TRBV28
ASSLVPGTQY
>TRBJ1-1|TRBV9
ASQREPLDTEAF
>TRBJ2-7|TRBV30
AWNAGRSSYEQY
>TRBJ1-2|TRBV11-2
ASSSISRYGYT
>TRBJ2-5|TRBV3-1/TRBV3-2
ASSAGGTYQETQY
>TRBJ1-4|TRBV5-1
ASTLQGAREEKLF
>TRBJ2-1|TRBV19
ASRPGQGGYNEQF
>TRBJ1-1|TRBV6-6
ASSRRDAEAF
>TRBJ2-7|TRBV5-6
ASSLGLAGSYEQY
>TRBJ1-2|TRBV30
ACTTGGEYGYT
>TRBJ2-3|TRBV6-1
ASSESSTGTDTQY
>TRBJ1-4|TRBV11-3
ASQDSTNEKLF
>TRBJ1-1|TRBV10-3
ASEIQGGTEAF
>TRBJ2-1|TRBV7-9
ASSWGLAVDEQF
>TRBJ2-3|TRBV5-1
ASSRDRGTDTQY
>TRBJ1-6|TRBV6-5
ASTENRGSPLH